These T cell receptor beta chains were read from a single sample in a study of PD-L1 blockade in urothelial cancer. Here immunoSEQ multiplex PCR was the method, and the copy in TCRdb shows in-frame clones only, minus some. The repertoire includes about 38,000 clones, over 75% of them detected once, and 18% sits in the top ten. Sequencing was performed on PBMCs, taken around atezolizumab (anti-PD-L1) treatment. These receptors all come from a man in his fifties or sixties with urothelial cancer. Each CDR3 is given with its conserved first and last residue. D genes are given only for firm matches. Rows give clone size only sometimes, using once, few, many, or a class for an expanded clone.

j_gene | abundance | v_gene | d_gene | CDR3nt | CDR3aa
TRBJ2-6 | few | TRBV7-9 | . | TGTGCCAGCAGCTTGAGCTCTGGGGCCAACGTCCTGACTTTC | CASSLSSGANVLTF
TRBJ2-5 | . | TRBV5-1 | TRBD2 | TGCGCCAGCGCGAAAAAGGGACTAGCGGGGGGGCCAGGAGAGACCCAGTACTTC | CASAKKGLAGGPGETQYF
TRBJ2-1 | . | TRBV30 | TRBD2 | TGTGCCTGGAGGCTAGCGGGGGGGCAGGGTGAGCAGTTCTTC | CAWRLAGGQGEQFF
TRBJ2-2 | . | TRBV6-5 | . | TGTGCCAGCAGTTACTCTGCAGGGTTGAACACCGGGGAGCTGTTTTTT | CASSYSAGLNTGELFF
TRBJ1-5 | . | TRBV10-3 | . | TGTGCCATCAGTGTCGACAACAGCAATCAGCCCCAGCATTTT | CAISVDNSNQPQHF
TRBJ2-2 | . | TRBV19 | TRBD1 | TGTGCCAGTAAGGCCGGGACAGGGGATTTCTCCGGGGAGCTGTTTTTT | CASKAGTGDFSGELFF
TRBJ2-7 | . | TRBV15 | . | TGTGCCACCAGCAGGGACAGTTCCTACGAGCAGTACTTC | CATSRDSSYEQYF
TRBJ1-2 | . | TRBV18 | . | TGTGCCAGCTCACCAGACAGAAACTATGGCTACACCTTC | CASSPDRNYGYTF
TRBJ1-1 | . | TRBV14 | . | TGTGCCAGCAGCCAAGACGCGGTGAACACTGAAGCTTTCTTT | CASSQDAVNTEAFF
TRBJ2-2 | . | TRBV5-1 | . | TGCGCCAGCAGCTTGGCCGATTTTCTCCAGGGATACACCGGGGAGCTGTTTTTT | CASSLADFLQGYTGELFF
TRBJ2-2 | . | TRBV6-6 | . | TGTGCCAGCAGTTACCTGAACACCGGGGAGCTGTTTTTT | CASSYLNTGELFF
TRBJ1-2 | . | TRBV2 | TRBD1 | TGTGCCAGCAGTGCCGGGACAGGGGACTACACCTTC | CASSAGTGDYTF
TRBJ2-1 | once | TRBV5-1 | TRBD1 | TGCGCCAGCAGCTCTGGGACAGGGATCAATGAGCAGTTCTTC | CASSSGTGINEQFF
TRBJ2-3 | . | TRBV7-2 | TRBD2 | TGTGCCAGCAGCTTTGGACTAGCGGGGGGCGAAGTAATCACAGATACGCAGTATTTT | CASSFGLAGGEVITDTQYF
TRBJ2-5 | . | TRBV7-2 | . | TGTGCCAGCAGCTTGCACGGGACATGGGAGACCCAGTACTTC | CASSLHGTWETQYF
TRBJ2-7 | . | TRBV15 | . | TGTGCCACCAGCCCAGGCCCCATAGGGGGTGTCAACGAGCAGTACTTC | CATSPGPIGGVNEQYF
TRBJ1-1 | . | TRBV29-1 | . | TGCAGCGCCTCGGACAGAACGAACACTGAAGCTTTCTTT | CSASDRTNTEAFF
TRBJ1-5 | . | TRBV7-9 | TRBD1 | TGTGCCAGCAGCTTTTCCTGGACAGGGGACCCCCTTAGCAATCAGCCCCAGCATTTT | CASSFSWTGDPLSNQPQHF
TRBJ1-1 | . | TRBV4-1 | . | TGCGCCAGCAGCCTCGCCCCTACAGGGAGGGGCACTGAAGCTTTCTTT | CASSLAPTGRGTEAFF
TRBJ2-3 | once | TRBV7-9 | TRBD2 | TGTGCCAGCAGCTTTCTGCGGGGGAACACAGATACGCAGTATTTT | CASSFLRGNTDTQYF
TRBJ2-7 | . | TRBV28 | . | TGTGCCACTCGGACGGGGACCTACGAGCAGTACTTC | CATRTGTYEQYF
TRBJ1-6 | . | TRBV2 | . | TGTGCCAGCAGTGCCCAGGCCTCAACTAATTCACCCCTCCACTTT | CASSAQASTNSPLHF
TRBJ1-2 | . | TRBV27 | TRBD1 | TGTGCCAGCAGTCACGGGGACAGCTATGGCTACACCTTC | CASSHGDSYGYTF
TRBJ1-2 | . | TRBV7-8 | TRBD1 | TGTGCCAGCAGCCCAGACAGGGGGCCTGGCTACACCTTC | CASSPDRGPGYTF
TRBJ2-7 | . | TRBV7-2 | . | TGTGCCAGCAGCCCACCCGGGACTGGGGAAGTCGGGCAGTACTTC | CASSPPGTGEVGQYF